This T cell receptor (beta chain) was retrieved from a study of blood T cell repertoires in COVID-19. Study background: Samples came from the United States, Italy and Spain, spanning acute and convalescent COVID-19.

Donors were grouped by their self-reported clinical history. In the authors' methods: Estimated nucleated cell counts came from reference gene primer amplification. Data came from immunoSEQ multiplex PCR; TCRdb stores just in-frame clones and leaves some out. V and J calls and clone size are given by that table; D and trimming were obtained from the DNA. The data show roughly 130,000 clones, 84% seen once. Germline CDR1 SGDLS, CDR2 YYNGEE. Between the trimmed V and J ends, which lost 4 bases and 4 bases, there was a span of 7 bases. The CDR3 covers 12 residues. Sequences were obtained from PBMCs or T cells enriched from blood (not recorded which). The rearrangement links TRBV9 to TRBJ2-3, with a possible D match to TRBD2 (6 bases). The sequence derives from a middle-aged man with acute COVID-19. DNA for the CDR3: TGTGCCAGCAGCTCGGGGGCAGATACGCAGTATTTT. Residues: CASSSGADTQYF.